This T cell receptor (beta chain) was captured by sequencing in a study of blood T cell repertoires in COVID-19. Germline V CDR1 and CDR2: SNHLY, FYNNEI. CDR3 length: 14 residues. V gave up 5 bases and J gave up 5 bases, with 12 bases separating them. Sequencing was performed with immunoSEQ multiplex PCR; in TCRdb, only in-frame clones are kept and a portion is missing. Of about 90,000 clones in the sample, 60% to 85% were seen once. This clone was seen only a few times. This rearrangement joins TRBV2 to TRBJ2-2, with a possible D match to TRBD2 (6 bases). The receptor was isolated from a woman of 80 years or more with acute or convalescent COVID-19. Sequenced sample: peripheral blood. CDR3 amino acids: CASSLDYYTGELFF. Written as DNA, the CDR3 is TGTGCCAGCAGTCTGGACTACTATACCGGGGAGCTGTTTTTT.